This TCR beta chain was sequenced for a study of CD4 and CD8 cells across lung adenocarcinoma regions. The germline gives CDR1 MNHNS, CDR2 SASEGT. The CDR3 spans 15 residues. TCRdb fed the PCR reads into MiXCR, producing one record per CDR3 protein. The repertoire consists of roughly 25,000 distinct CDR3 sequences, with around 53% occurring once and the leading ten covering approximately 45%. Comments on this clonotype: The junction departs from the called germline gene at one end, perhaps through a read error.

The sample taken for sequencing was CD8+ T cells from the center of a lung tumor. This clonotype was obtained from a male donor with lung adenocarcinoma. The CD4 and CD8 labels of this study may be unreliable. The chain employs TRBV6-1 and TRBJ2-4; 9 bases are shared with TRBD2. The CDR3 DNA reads TGTGCCAGCAGCCTTAGCGGGAGTGGGGGAGACATCCAGTACTTC. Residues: CASSLSGSGGDIQYF.